Presented here are 8 T cell receptor beta chains from one specimen sequenced in a study of blood T cells in healthy people across ages. Together with a sample-barcoded 5' primer, a J-beta primer mix was included in a second PCR lasting about 6 to 11 cycles. MiXCR, run by TCRdb on the 5' RACE reads, gives a single entry per CDR3 protein. The sample holds 1.5 million to 2 million distinct CDR3 sequences, roughly 43% seen once. Sample: blood. The receptors here all came from a human donor in good health.

This clonotype was found a few times. This rearrangement joins TRBV7-3 to TRBJ2-5; the D gene could be TRBD1 or TRBD2 (5 bases each). The ends were cut back, 0 bases at V and 1 base at J, with 12 bases in the middle. The CDR3 runs 16 residues. The V gene's germline CDR1 is SGHTA and CDR2 FQGTGA. The CDR3 DNA follows: TGTGCCAGCAGCTTAACCTCGGGACCCATCCAAGAGACCCAGTACTTC. Protein product: CASSLTSGPIQETQYF. The full variable domain, rest sourced from reference TRBV7-3 and TRBJ2-5, is GAGVSQTPSNKVTEKGKYVELRCDPISGHTALYWYRQSLGQGPEFLIYFQGTGAADDSGLPNDRFFAVRPEGSVSTLKIQRTERGDSAVYLCASSLTSGPIQETQYFGPGTRLLVL.

This clonotype was observed a few times. The rearrangement uses TRBV5-6 and TRBJ2-1, with 8 bases fitting TRBD1. This CDR3 is built from 11 residues. Trimming cost V 3 bases and J 10 bases; bases outside gene matches: 0. The germline V gene has CDR1 SGHDT and CDR2 YYEEEE. CDR3 sequence: CASSWTGEQFF. In nucleotides, the CDR3 is TGTGCCAGCAGCTGGACAGGGGAGCAGTTCTTC.

The chain employs TRBV4-1 and TRBJ1-2, with D perhaps TRBD1 (5 bases). The CDR3 totals 13 residues. CDR1 is MGHRA and CDR2 is YSYEKL in the germline V gene. Trimming shortened V by 2 bases and J by 6 bases, and 10 bases separated the two germline ends. CDR3 nucleotide sequence: TGCGCCAGCAGCCAAAATGGGGGGGATGGCTACACCTTC. Its translation is CASSQNGGDGYTF.

The CDR3 protein is CASSYEPGRASEQYF. CDR3 nucleotides: TGTGCCAGCAGTTACGAACCGGGACGGGCGTCCGAGCAGTACTTC. The chain recombines TRBV6-6 with TRBJ2-5; D assignment may be TRBD1 or TRBD2 (5 bases each). TRBJ2-7 explains the end of the DNA better; the J call may be wrong. This CDR3 is built from 15 residues. Looked up from germline, CDR1 is MNHNY and CDR2 is SVGAGI (reference sequence).

Only a few counts were recorded for this clonotype. The chain has TRBV7-9 and TRBJ2-1; 7 nucleotides agree with TRBD2. Germline trimming cut 0 bases from V and 8 bases from J; bases unmatched to any gene: 7. Germline V gene data show CDR1 as SEHNR and CDR2 as FQNEAQ (reference sequence). The CDR3 runs 15 residues. The CDR3 DNA is TGTGCCAGCAGCTTAGCGGCTAGCGGTAGGGATGAGCAGTTCTTC. Protein sequence: CASSLAASGRDEQFF.

To note about this clonotype: The junction shows a germline mismatch at one end, possibly a read error. The chain is built from TRBV5-6 and TRBJ2-5; unclear D gene. Per germline, CDR1 SGHDT and CDR2 YYEEEE. This CDR3 contains 13 residues. CDR3 sequence reads: CAGSLYSTSTQYF. The CDR3 coding sequence is TGTGCCGGCAGCTTGTACTCCACTTCCACCCAGTACTTC.

The chain recombines TRBV3-1 with TRBJ1-2, with D possibly TRBD1 on 5 matching bases. Trimming removed 4 bases at V and 8 bases at J, with 11 bases between. CDR1 LGHDT and CDR2 YNNKEL come from the germline V gene (reference sequence). This CDR3 comprises 12 residues. CDR3 bases: TGTGCCAGCAGCCTAACTACAGGAGGCTACACCTTC. This sequence encodes CASSLTTGGYTF.

This clonotype has a handful of counts. The rearrangement joins TRBV5-6 to TRBJ1-4; D is possibly TRBD1 (6 bases). CDR1 is SGHDT and CDR2 is YYEEEE in the germline V gene. Between the trimmed V and J ends, which lost 5 bases and 4 bases, there was a span of 12 bases. The CDR3 consists of 14 residues. The CDR3 coding sequence is TGTGCCAGCAGAGCAGGACAGTTTAATGAAAAACTGTTTTTT. Translating it yields CASRAGQFNEKLFF.